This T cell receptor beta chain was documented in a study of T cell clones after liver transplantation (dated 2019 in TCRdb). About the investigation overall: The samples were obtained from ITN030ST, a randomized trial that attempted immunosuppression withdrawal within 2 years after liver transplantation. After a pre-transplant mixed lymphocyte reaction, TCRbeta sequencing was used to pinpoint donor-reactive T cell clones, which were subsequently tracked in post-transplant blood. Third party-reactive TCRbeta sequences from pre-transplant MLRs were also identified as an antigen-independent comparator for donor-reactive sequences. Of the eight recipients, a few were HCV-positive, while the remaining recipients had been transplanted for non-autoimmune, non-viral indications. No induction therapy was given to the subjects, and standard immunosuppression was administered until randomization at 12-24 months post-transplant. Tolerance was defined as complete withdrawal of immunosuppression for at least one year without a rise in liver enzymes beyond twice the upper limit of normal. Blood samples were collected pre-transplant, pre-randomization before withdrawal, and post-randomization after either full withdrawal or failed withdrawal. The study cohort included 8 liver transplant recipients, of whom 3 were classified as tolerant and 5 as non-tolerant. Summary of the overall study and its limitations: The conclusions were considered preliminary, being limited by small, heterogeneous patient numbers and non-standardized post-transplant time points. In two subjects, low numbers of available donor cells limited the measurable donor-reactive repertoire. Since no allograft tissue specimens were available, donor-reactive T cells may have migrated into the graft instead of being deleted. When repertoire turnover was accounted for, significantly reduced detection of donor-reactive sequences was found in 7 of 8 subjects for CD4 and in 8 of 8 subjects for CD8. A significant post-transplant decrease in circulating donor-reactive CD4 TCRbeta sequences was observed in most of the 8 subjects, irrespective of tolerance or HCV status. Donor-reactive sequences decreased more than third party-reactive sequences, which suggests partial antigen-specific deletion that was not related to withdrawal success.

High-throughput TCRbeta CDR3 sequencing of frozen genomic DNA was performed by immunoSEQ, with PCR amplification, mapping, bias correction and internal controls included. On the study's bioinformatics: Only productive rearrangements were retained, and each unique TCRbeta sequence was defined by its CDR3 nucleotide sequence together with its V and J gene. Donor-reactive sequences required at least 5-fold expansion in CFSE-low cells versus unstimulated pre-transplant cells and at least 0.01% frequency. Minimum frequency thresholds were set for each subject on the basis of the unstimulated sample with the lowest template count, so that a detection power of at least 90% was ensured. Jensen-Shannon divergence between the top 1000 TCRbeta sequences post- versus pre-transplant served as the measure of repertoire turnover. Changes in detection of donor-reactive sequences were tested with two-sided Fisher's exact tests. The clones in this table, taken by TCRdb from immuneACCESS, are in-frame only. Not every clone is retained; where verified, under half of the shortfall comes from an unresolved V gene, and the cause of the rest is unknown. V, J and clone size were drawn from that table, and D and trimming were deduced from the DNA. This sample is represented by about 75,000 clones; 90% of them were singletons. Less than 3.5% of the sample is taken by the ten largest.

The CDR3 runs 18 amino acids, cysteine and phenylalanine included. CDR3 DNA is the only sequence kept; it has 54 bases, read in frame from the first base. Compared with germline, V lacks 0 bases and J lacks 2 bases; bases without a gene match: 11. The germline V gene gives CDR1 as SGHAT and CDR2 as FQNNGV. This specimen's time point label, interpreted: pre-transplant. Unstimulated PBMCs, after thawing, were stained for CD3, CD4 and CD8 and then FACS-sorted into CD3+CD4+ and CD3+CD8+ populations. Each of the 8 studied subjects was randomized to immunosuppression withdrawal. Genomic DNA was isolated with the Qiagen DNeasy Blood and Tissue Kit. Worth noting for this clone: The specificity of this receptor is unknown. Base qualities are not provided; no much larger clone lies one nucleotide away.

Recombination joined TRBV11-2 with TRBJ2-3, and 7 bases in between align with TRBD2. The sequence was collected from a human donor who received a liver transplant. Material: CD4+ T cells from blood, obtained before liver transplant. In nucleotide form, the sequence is TGTGCCAGCAGCTTAGATCTTTGGGAGGGTCAATCCACAGATACGCAGTATTTT. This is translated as CASSLDLWEGQSTDTQYF. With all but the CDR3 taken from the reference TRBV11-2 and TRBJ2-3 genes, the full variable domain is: EAGVAQSPRYKIIEKRQSVAFWCNPISGHATLYWYQQILGQGPKLLIQFQNNGVVDDSQLPKDRFSAERLKGVDSTLKIQPAKLEDSAVYLCASSLDLWEGQSTDTQYFGPGTRLTVL.